This record looks at one T cell receptor beta chain sequence and its context. The antigen it binds to is not known. One base away there is no much larger clone; base qualities are not given. The data are from a study of shared clonotypes between healthy human individuals (dated by TCRdb to about 2020). Broadly, across the study: A couple of women and three men aged 18 to 49 years were included in the cohort. To estimate repertoire size and how much clonotypes are shared between individuals, the study performed deep sequencing of blood TCR repertoires from a few healthy adults. To increase sequencing depth and limit assay-specific biases, different laboratories used diverse techniques to prepare libraries and sequence TCR repertoires. Leukapheresis yielded between about 0.9 and 9 billion PBMCs per donor. Per donor, three plates each were used for CD4 naive and CD4 memory, two for CD8 naive, and one for CD8 memory.

Donors were healthy HIV-negative adults with no recently reported acute infections or vaccinations. All donors were Caucasian adults living in Nashville, Tennessee, USA. CD4+ T cells were enriched by magnetic negative selection; naive cells were then positively selected on CD45RA, and the negative fraction formed the memory subset. Blood was collected by leukapheresis, and PBMCs were isolated by Ficoll-Histopaque density gradient centrifugation and then cryopreserved in liquid nitrogen vapor phase. Analytical flow cytometry was used to check the purity and quantity of each magnetically sorted T cell population. Genomic DNA was isolated from every sorted fraction and measured by UV absorbance on a Nanodrop 2000c. Cut back by 4 bases and 3 bases, the V and J ends lie 11 bases apart. The germline V gene specifies SGHRS as CDR1 and YFSETQ as CDR2. The CDR3 holds 14 amino acids from the cysteine to the phenylalanine. Only CDR3 DNA remains: 42 bases, in frame from the first base.

Using the deep immunoSEQ assay, TCR CDR3 regions were amplified from genomic DNA by multiplex PCR. For each cell subset, the extracted genomic DNA was distributed evenly across all wells of several immunoSEQ 96-well plates, and each plate served as one replicate. Each replicate PCR for sorted subsets received approximately 220 ng genomic DNA, equal to 30,000 or so T cell genomes. Purified libraries were measured with a Qubit 3.0 fluorometer, size-checked on a Bioanalyzer 2100, and measured again with the KAPA Library Quantification kit. Each immunoSEQ 96-well plate was sequenced on its own single-read 150-cycle Illumina NextSeq 550 flow cell. For the original study's pipeline: Because the immunoSEQ output included only junctional sequences and no quality scores, the filtering could not be the same as the filtering used for full-length reads. Sequences were annotated with PyIR, a Python wrapper for IgBLAST v1.9, using IMGT germline references to assign V/J genes and CDR3. Any read was removed if the V/J assignment was weak (E-value above 1e-6), the CDR3 was missing, or the read contained stop codons, out-of-frame junctions, or ambiguous translated residues. V3J clonotypes were defined by identical inferred V gene, J gene, and CDR3 amino acid sequence. The percentage overlap between two repertoires was calculated by dividing the number of shared unique clonotypes by the size of the smaller repertoire. Richness of each repertoire was evaluated using RTK rarefaction, the Chao1 estimator, and Recon v2.1 estimates of unobserved clonotypes. Generation probabilities were computed with OLGA for all TCRbeta clonotypes obtained by the gDNA method from several donors. Imported from immuneACCESS, the table was reduced by TCRdb to in-frame sequences with V and J called. These copies leave out some clones; in studies compared against another copy, an unresolved V gene accounts for under half, and the cause of the remainder is not known. V and J calls and clone size are those listed in that table; D and trimming were worked out from the DNA. The sample table shows roughly 1.4 million clones, and approximately 98.5% are seen once. Of the sample, about 0.35% falls within the top ten clones.

Overall results and qualifications from the work: Sampling was limited to blood, and TCR repertoires in tissue likely differ from TCR repertoires in blood. Incomplete sequencing was indicated by rarefaction of sorted-subset datasets, despite the large sequencing depth. Higher generation probabilities were observed for clonotypes shared by all four sorted-subset donors than for non-shared clonotypes. Estimated clonotype richness was generally larger for naive than for memory subsets. Across four donors, around 5% of naive CD4, approximately 3.5% of naive CD8, approximately 2.5% of memory CD4, and about 0.44% of memory CD8 clonotypes were shared. Pairwise subsampling indicated that sequencing depth was expected to affect the degree of clonotype sharing among donors. Because the study included only a small number of donors, the genetic and exposure-history diversity represented was limited.

The TCR originated in a man aged 25 to 40 in good health. What was sequenced was naive CD4+ T cells sorted from blood. Interpreted using the paper, the cell subset or site label stands for: CD45RA+ positively selected. The V and J segments used are TRBV5-1 and TRBJ2-1; a tentative D match to TRBD2 spans 6 bases. The CDR3 sequence is CASSPGVLYNEQFF. At the DNA level, the sequence is TGCGCCAGCAGCCCGGGAGTTCTCTACAATGAGCAGTTCTTC.